The sequence of this T cell receptor (beta chain) was determined in a study of T cell responses to AZD1222 COVID-19 vaccine. Whole-study findings and limits: The donor group comprised mostly white British people and more females; the analysis possibly underestimated clonal diversity.

Analysis merged second doses at about 4 or about 12 weeks. Produced via immunoSEQ multiplex PCR; TCRdb's table is partial and in-frame only. Of fewer than 180,000 clones detected, more than 80% appear once; the ten largest clones hold around 2.9%. Regarding this clone: The antigen is unknown.

The CDR3 loop spans 15 amino acids. With V trimmed by 5 bases and J by 4 bases, 3 bases remained unmatched. Germline V gene lookup returns CDR1 SGHAT and CDR2 FQNNGV. The TCR comes from an adult who received the AZD1222 COVID-19 vaccine. The chain couples TRBV11-2 to TRBJ1-6, with 9 bases identical to TRBD1. The sequences come from peripheral blood, collected 28 days after the second AZD1222 dose. The CDR3 coding sequence is TGTGCCAGCAGCAATGGGACAGGGTATAATTCACCCCTCCACTTT. It encodes CASSNGTGYNSPLHF.